The rows below give T cell receptor beta chains drawn from one sample of a study of technical replicates of blood from a handful of donors. The table came from immunoSEQ multiplex PCR; TCRdb's copy has only in-frame clones and leaves some out. The sample consists of around 60,000 clones, approximately 92% of them appearing once. The specimen sequenced was PBMCs. These receptors were taken from a human donor in good health. Some clones in this sample may be carry-over from other donors' samples. Each CDR3 is given with its conserved first and last residue. A D gene is named only where the DNA matches it firmly. Not every row has a clone size; where given, it reads once, few, many or a size class.

CDR3nt,CDR3aa,abundance,d_gene,v_gene,j_gene
TGTGCCAGTCGCGACAGGGACACTGAAGCTTTCTTT,CASRDRDTEAFF,.,TRBD1,TRBV19,TRBJ1-1
TGTGCCAGCAACCAAATTAGTTCCTCCGGGGAGCTGTTTTTT,CASNQISSSGELFF,once,.,TRBV7-9,TRBJ2-2
TGTGCCAGCAGCACCAGGGACAGGGTAGGGCGGTTCTTT,CASSTRDRVGRFF,.,TRBD1,TRBV13,TRBJ1-1
TGTGCCAGCAGCGTCGCCGGAGATACGCAGTATTTT,CASSVAGDTQYF,.,.,TRBV9,TRBJ2-3
TGTGCCAGCACCCGGGGGTCCGGGGAGCTGTTTTTT,CASTRGSGELFF,.,.,TRBV25-1,TRBJ2-2
TGTGCCAGCAGCCAGGGAGGTAGCGGGTTCTACGAGCAGTACTTC,CASSQGGSGFYEQYF,.,TRBD2,TRBV28,TRBJ2-7
TGTGCCAGTAGCCGGGACAAGAGTCAGCCCCAGCATTTT,CASSRDKSQPQHF,.,.,TRBV19,TRBJ1-5
TGTGCCAGCAGCCAATCGGGACAGGGGTACGGCTACACCTTC,CASSQSGQGYGYTF,.,TRBD1,TRBV6-1,TRBJ1-2
TGTGCCAGCAGTGATACGGGGGCCGGGGAGCTGTTTTTT,CASSDTGAGELFF,once,.,TRBV2,TRBJ2-2
TGTGCCAGCAGCCTGGGGGGGCATAGGCAAGAGACCCAGTACTTC,CASSLGGHRQETQYF,.,.,TRBV7-3,TRBJ2-5
TGTGCCAGCAGCTTCGAACGGTGGGCTTTCTTT,CASSFERWAFF,.,.,TRBV7-9,TRBJ1-1
TGTGCCAGCAGTTCACGGCTAGCGGGGGCCAAAAACATTCAGTACTTC,CASSSRLAGAKNIQYF,.,TRBD2,TRBV6-5,TRBJ2-4